This T cell receptor (beta chain) was obtained from a study of cytomegalovirus exposure and HLA in healthy donors. About the study: The roughly 130 validation repertoires used the same platform as the roughly 670 first-cohort repertoires (as reported by a later analysis).

The repertoire was sequenced with immunoSEQ multiplex PCR; TCRdb's copy has only in-frame clones and lacks some. The data hold over 150,000 clones, with roughly 86% observed a single time. The receptor was derived from a human donor in good health. The sequencing sample was made of PBMCs.

DNA for the CDR3: TGTGCCAGCAGTCTAAGACAGAACACTGAAGCTTTCTTT. Translation gives CASSLRQNTEAFF. The chain uses TRBV28 and TRBJ1-1; D unclear. Trimming stripped 5 bases from V and 1 base from J, with 8 bases between. The CDR3 is made up of 13 amino acids. CDR1 and CDR2 (germline): MDHEN, SYDVKM.